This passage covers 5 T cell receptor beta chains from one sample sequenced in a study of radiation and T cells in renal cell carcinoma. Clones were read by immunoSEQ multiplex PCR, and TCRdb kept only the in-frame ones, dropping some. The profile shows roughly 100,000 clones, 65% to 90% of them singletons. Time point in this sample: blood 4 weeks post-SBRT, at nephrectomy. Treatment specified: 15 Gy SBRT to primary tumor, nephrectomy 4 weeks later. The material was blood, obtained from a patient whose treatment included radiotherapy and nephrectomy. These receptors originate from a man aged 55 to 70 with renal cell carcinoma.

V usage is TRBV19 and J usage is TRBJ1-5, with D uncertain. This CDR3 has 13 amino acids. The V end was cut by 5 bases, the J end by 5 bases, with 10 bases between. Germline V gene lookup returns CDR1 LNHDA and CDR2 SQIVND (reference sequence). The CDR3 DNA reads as TGTGCCAGTAGTTGGCGACTTGATCAGCCCCAGCATTTT. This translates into CASSWRLDQPQHF.

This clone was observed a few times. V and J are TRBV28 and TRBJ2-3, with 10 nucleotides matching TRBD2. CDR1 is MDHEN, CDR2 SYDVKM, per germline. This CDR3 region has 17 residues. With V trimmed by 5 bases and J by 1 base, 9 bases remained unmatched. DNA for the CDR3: TGTGCCAGCAGTGTCGGCAGCGGGAGGGCCGGCACAGATACGCAGTATTTT. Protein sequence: CASSVGSGRAGTDTQYF. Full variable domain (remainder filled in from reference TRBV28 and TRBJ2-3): DVKVTQSSRYLVKRTGEKVFLECVQDMDHENMFWYRQDPGLGLRLIYFSYDVKMKEKGDIPEGYSVSREKKERFSLILESASTNQTSMYLCASSVGSGRAGTDTQYFGPGTRLTVL.

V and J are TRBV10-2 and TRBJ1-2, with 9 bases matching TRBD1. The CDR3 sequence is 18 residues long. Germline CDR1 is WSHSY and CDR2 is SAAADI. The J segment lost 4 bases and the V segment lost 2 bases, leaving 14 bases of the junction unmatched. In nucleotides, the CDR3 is TGCGCCAGCAGTGAGATTAACAGGGGGCGTCAGAGTTTCTATGGCTACACCTTC. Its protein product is CASSEINRGRQSFYGYTF.

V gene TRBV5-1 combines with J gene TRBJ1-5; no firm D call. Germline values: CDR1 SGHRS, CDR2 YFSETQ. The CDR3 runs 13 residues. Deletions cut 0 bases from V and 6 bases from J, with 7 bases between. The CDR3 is CASSLDPSQPQHF. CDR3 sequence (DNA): TGCGCCAGCAGCTTGGATCCCTCTCAGCCCCAGCATTTT.

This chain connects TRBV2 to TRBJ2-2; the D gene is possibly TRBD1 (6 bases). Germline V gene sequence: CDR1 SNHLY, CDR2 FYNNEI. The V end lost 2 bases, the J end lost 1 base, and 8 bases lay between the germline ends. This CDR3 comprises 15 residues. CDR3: CASSEPRGNTGELFF. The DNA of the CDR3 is TGTGCCAGCAGTGAACCCAGGGGGAACACCGGGGAGCTGTTTTTT. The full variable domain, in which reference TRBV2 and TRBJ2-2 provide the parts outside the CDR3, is EPEVTQTPSHQVTQMGQEVILRCVPISNHLYFYWYRQILGQKVEFLVSFYNNEISEKSEIFDDQFSVERPDGSNFTLKIRSTKLEDSAMYFCASSEPRGNTGELFFGEGSRLTVL.